This T cell receptor (beta chain) was sequenced in a study of T cell changes during pregnancy in multiple sclerosis. Here immunoSEQ multiplex PCR was the method, and the copy in TCRdb shows in-frame clones only, minus some. Among about 68,000 clones listed, less than 95% were seen once. Looked up from germline, CDR1 is SGHDN and CDR2 is FVKESK. The CDR3 runs 15 residues. Unmatched junction bases numbered 4, after V lost 1 base and J lost 3 bases. Sequenced here: peripheral blood, sampled in the second trimester of pregnancy. V gene TRBV14 combines with J gene TRBJ2-3, with 7 nucleotides matching TRBD1. This TCR came from a female donor with multiple sclerosis, enrolled in a pregnancy study. CDR3 in DNA: TGTGCCAGCAGCCAAGTACCGGGACAGACAGATACGCAGTATTTT. Amino acids: CASSQVPGQTDTQYF.